The TCR beta chain described here comes from a study of blood T cell repertoires in COVID-19. Trimming at V came to 6 bases and at J to 7 bases, leaving 6 bases not matched to a gene. The germline gives CDR1 SNHLY, CDR2 FYNNEI. The length of the CDR3 is 13 residues. Participants were aged about 18 to 90 years, lived in 24 US areas, and enrolled virtually. Profiling relied on immunoSEQ multiplex PCR, and the TCRdb table lists in-frame clones only, not all of them. The table records under 300,000 clones, roughly nine tenths of them present only once. The receptor was derived from a woman aged 60-75 years who had recovered from COVID-19. The chain joins TRBV2 to TRBJ1-5, with TRBD1 identical over 7 bases. Sequencing was performed on PBMCs or T cells enriched from blood (not recorded which). The CDR3 loop is CASRRTGRQPQHF. CDR3 bases: TGTGCCAGCAGACGGACAGGAAGACAGCCCCAGCATTTT. The full variable domain, completed using reference TRBV2 and TRBJ1-5, is EPEVTQTPSHQVTQMGQEVILRCVPISNHLYFYWYRQILGQKVEFLVSFYNNEISEKSEIFDDQFSVERPDGSNFTLKIRSTKLEDSAMYFCASRRTGRQPQHFGDGTRLSIL.